This T cell receptor (beta chain) was documented in a study of T cells in Graves' hyperthyroidism and ophthalmopathy (dated by TCRdb to the late 2010s). With regard to the full study: Peripheral blood samples were taken at initial diagnosis, before any treatment was given. TCR V-J signatures able to tell the groups apart were searched for in a discovery cohort of 90 to 100 patients, of whom more than 40 had Graves' ophthalmopathy and about 60 had stable Graves' hyperthyroidism. Whether ophthalmopathy could be predicted prospectively was tested in an independent validation cohort made up of approximately 19 hyperthyroidism patients plus 17 patients who later progressed to ophthalmopathy. The 75 to 100 discovery patients were divided at random into training and test sets in a 7:3 ratio. In addition, the study compared T-cell repertoires in thyroid tissue and in blood from a handful of Graves' hyperthyroidism patients. Once sampling was done, hyperthyroidism patients were given methimazole at a starting dose of 30 mg daily, whereas ophthalmopathy patients were given high-dose intravenous methylprednisolone. The paper describes TCR Vbeta CDR3 sequencing of more than 120 peripheral blood samples, made up of 43 ophthalmopathy patients, around 78 hyperthyroidism patients and 17 progressor patients. What the research found in general, with its limitations: Blood samples also contained most of the expanded thyroid clonotypes (frequency above 0.001), which suggests that blood repertoires may reflect thyroid immune responses. Sample size was not statistically predetermined, and blinding of investigators to group allocation was not performed. In validation, progression to ophthalmopathy was predicted by the model with roughly 69% sensitivity and about 72% specificity, a median of approximately 6.5 months before onset. A model built on a 13 V-J signature distinguished ophthalmopathy from stable hyperthyroidism, reaching about 89% sensitivity and under 84% specificity in cross-validation and 80%/75% in testing.

The TCR beta CDR3 regions were amplified from the RNA transcripts. The first round of RT-PCR for the TCR CDR3 was performed with the HTBI primer set and the Qiagen OneStep RT-PCR kit. The libraries were constructed in a second round of multiplex PCR and then size-selected and purified. Paired-end sequencing of the libraries was performed with 100 bp reads on an Illumina HiSeq2000. The paper's processing steps were these. SOAPnuke was used to process the raw data, throwing out any read that contained adapters or uncalled bases, had a mean Phred below 15, or lacked an exact constant-primer or identifier match. High-quality paired reads were merged with COPE v1.2.5, and unique nucleotide sequences were defined as clonotypes. MiTCR v1.1 was used to align clonotypes to the IMGT TRBV, TRBD and TRBJ reference segments. The analysis included only V-J combinations with a frequency above 0.0001, which together covered more than 98% of the repertoires. A TCS score was defined as the ratio between F50 (clonal expansion) and ExV (chaos), using BLOSUM62-based TCRdist between CDR3 peptides within each V-J. Welch's t-statistics and random forest reduced 450 to 600 V-J features to some 14, which were used in a naive Bayes classifier (R e1071). TCRdb itself trimmed the public reads at Q25 with fastp, ran MiXCR and retained productive beta chains. Every entry covers one CDR3 protein and lists the most common genes and DNA from its rows. In this record, the V and J calls reflect TCRdb's handling and not the investigators' own analysis. This sample is represented by roughly 180,000 distinct CDR3 sequences; less than 10% of them were singletons. The ten largest clones take up roughly 23% of the sample.

Hyperthyroidism patients were newly diagnosed, had a disease duration of under 2 months, and were aged 18 to 65 years. Exclusion was applied to patients with uncontrolled infections, other autoimmune diseases, pregnancy or lactation. Diagnoses were based on clinical symptoms, serum thyroxine and TRAb, thyroid ultrasound and orbital computed tomography. For progressor patients, blood was drawn at the first diagnosis of hyperthyroidism, before any ophthalmopathy symptoms had appeared. PBMCs were isolated from about 9.1 ml of fresh peripheral blood by Ficoll-Paque density gradient centrifugation. Progressor patients were first diagnosed with Graves' hyperthyroidism and then developed ophthalmopathy during follow-up. Trizol reagent was used to extract total RNA, and RNA quality was then checked on an Agilent 2100 Bioanalyzer. This clonotype occurred many times. Its antigen specificity is not known. No qualities accompany the bases; no much larger clone lies one base away.

The clonotype originates from a woman between 18 and 29 years old with Graves' hyperthyroidism that later progressed to Graves' ophthalmopathy. The sample comprised blood.

The CDR3 loop reads CASRSGQGGGPQHF. The DNA is TGTGCCAGCAGGTCTGGACAGGGAGGAGGTCCCCAGCATTTT. The V gene is TRBV12-3 or TRBV12-4 and the J gene is TRBJ1-5; 8 of the junction bases match TRBD1. V is trimmed back by 6 bases and J by 10 bases, and the junction contains 11 bases that no gene match accounts for. The CDR3 spans 14 residues, from the cysteine through the phenylalanine. Just the 42-base CDR3 DNA is kept, in frame starting at base 1.